This T cell receptor beta chain was obtained from a study of read filtering for tumor transcriptome and immune sequencing. From 350 to 500 ng of RNA, a library with molecular barcoded alpha/delta and beta/gamma adaptors was made. Each CDR3 protein gets one entry after TCRdb re-called the reads with MiXCR. This table has some 130,000 distinct CDR3 sequences, 13% appearing once. This clonotype was observed many times. CDR3 length: 15 amino acids. V lost 5 bases and J lost 5, with 19 bases in between. Per germline, CDR1 SGHAT and CDR2 FQNNGV. This TCR was sampled from a donor at least 40 years old with multiple myeloma. Sequenced material: a population of CD138-negative cells sorted from bone marrow. The chain uses TRBV11-2 and TRBJ2-7; tentatively, D is TRBD2 (6 bases). The DNA for the CDR3 is TGTGCCAGCAGCGACTTAGAAATCGGGGGTAACGAGCAGTACTTC. This gives the protein CASSDLEIGGNEQYF.